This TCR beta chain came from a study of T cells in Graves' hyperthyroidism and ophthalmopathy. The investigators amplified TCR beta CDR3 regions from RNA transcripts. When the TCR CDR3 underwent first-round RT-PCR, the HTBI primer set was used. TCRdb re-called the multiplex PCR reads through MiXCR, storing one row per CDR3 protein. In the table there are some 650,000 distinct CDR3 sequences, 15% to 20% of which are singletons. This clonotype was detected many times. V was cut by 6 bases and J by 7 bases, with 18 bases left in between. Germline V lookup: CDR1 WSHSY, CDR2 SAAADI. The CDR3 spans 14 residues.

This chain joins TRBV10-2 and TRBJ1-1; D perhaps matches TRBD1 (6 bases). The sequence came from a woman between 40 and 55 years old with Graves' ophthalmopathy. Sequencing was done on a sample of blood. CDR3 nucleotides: TGCGCCAGCAGCCCCCCCCAGGGGTTGGATGAAGCTTTCTTT. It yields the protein CASSPPQGLDEAFF.